The clone carrying this T cell receptor beta chain was detected a few times. These data belong to a study of shared clonotypes between healthy human individuals. Clones were read by immunoSEQ multiplex PCR, and TCRdb kept only the in-frame ones, dropping some. In the table there are about 470,000 clones, roughly 77% of which are singletons. The germline V gene encodes CDR1 SGDLS and CDR2 YYNGEE. V lost 4 bases and J lost 7, with 18 bases in between. The CDR3 covers 15 residues. The sequenced sample consisted of PBMCs. The TCR sequence derives from a woman between 40 and 55 years old in good health. Some clones in this sample may be carry-over from other donors' samples. The chain has TRBV9 and TRBJ2-1, with a tentative D call TRBD2 (7 bases). CDR3: CASSQAGAGWNEQFF. Written as DNA, the CDR3 is TGTGCCAGCAGCCAGGCGGGGGCCGGGTGGAATGAGCAGTTCTTC.